This TCR beta chain appears in the sequencing data of a study of post-analysis software for immune sequencing data. Overall study: There were relapsing-remitting, secondary progressive and progressive-relapsing multiple sclerosis among the disease courses included.

On this clonotype: What it recognizes is unknown.

Study results and caveats: Versus controls, multiple sclerosis patients showed significantly lower diversity (normalized Chao1). Patients had higher frequencies than controls of roughly 5 TRBV segments, including TRBV5-6, TRBV5-1 and TRBV20-1.

Germline V CDR1 and CDR2: DFQATT, SNEGSKA (reference sequence). This CDR3 comprises 15 residues. V lost 1 base to trimming and J lost 3 bases, with 10 bases between them. TCR beta cDNA libraries included unique molecular identifiers. TCRdb analysed the PCR reads with MiXCR anew, one entry per CDR3 protein. This table has around 700,000 distinct CDR3 sequences, 59% appearing once. The TCR sequence derives from a girl aged 2 to 9 with multiple sclerosis. The chain couples TRBV20-1 to TRBJ1-6; D not resolved. The sample taken for sequencing was blood. The CDR3 DNA follows: TGCAGTGCTAGAGGGGAAGGAATCTATAATTCACCCCTCCACTTT. Protein: CSARGEGIYNSPLHF.